The 30 T cell receptor beta chains below come from one sample, sequenced in a study of beta chain features in type 1 diabetes. Sequencing targeted expressed TCRB transcripts, as all isolated RNA had been reverse transcribed. TCRdb's copy holds only in-frame clones and misses some; the assay was immunoSEQ multiplex PCR. The sample records about 160,000 clones, roughly 9.1% being singletons. The source material was central memory CD4+ T cells from blood. The receptors originated from a woman under 30 in good health.

This clone was recorded once. The V and J genes are TRBV11-3 and TRBJ1-2, with 8 positions matching TRBD1. CDR1 and CDR2 (germline): SGHNT, YENEEA. The length of the CDR3 is 17 residues. V lost 4 bases, J lost 8 bases, and 18 bases stayed unmatched. Written as DNA, the CDR3 is TGTGCCAGCAGCTCCCGGCCCGACAGGGGATCAACGTGGGGCTACACCTTC. It specifies CASSSRPDRGSTWGYTF.

This chain joins TRBV11-2 and TRBJ2-1, with 9 bases lining up with TRBD2. The CDR3 loop spans 16 amino acids. The ends lost 4 bases at V and 1 base at J; junction bases unmatched: 5. The germline CDR1 and CDR2 sequences are SGHAT and FQNNGV. CDR3 region: CASSWYSGSSYNEQFF. The CDR3 nucleotides read TGTGCCAGCAGCTGGTATAGCGGGAGTTCCTACAATGAGCAGTTCTTC.

This chain links TRBV6-5 with TRBJ1-1; the D is unclear. V lost 7 bases to trimming and J lost 7 bases, with 13 bases between them. The CDR3 spans 12 residues. CDR1 MNHEY and CDR2 SVGAGI come from the germline V gene. CDR3 bases: TGTGCCAGCACCTCATCGGGTGATGAAGCTTTCTTT. Translating it yields CASTSSGDEAFF.

This clone was recorded a few times. The rearrangement joins TRBV9 to TRBJ2-5; no firm D call. The germline V and J ends were trimmed by 0 bases and 1 base, with 4 bases remaining between them. The CDR3 consists of 13 residues. Germline lookup yields CDR1 SGDLS and CDR2 YYNGEE. For the CDR3, the DNA is TGTGCCAGCAGCGTAGCTGTCCAAGAGACCCAGTACTTC. It codes for CASSVAVQETQYF. The whole variable domain, filled in from reference TRBV9 and TRBJ2-5, reads DSGVTQTPKHLITATGQRVTLRCSPRSGDLSVYWYQQSLDQGLQFLIQYYNGEERAKGNILERFSAQQFPDLHSELNLSSLELGDSALYFCASSVAVQETQYFGPGTRLLVL.

The J gene is TRBJ2-1, the V gene TRBV5-1; 10 positions match TRBD2. The germline V gene has CDR1 SGHRS and CDR2 YFSETQ. The CDR3 covers 15 residues. V shed 5 bases and J 7 bases; nucleotides not matched to a gene: 9. CDR3 in amino acids: CASRTAGGPGNEQFF. The CDR3, as DNA: TGCGCCAGCAGGACAGCGGGGGGGCCTGGGAATGAGCAGTTCTTC.

In DNA, the CDR3 is TGTGCCAGTAGACCCACTCCCTCCTACAATGAGCAGTTCTTC. This codes for CASRPTPSYNEQFF. This chain joins TRBV19 and TRBJ2-1; D not resolved. This CDR3 is built from 14 residues. V was shortened by 6 bases and J by 0 bases, with 9 bases between the two germline ends. Germline values: CDR1 LNHDA, CDR2 SQIVND (reference sequence).

This clone was picked up a small number of times. Other DNA sequences of this sample code for an identical CDR3. The V gene is TRBV7-8, the J gene TRBJ2-2; D not certain. V gave up 3 bases and J gave up 5 bases, with 4 bases separating them. Per the germline V gene, CDR1 is SGHVS and CDR2 is FQNEAQ. This CDR3 has 12 residues. The CDR3 coding sequence is TGTGCCAGCAGCTTCCAAACCGGGGAGCTGTTTTTT. Its protein is CASSFQTGELFF.

The chain has TRBV5-5 and TRBJ2-1, with a tentative D call TRBD2 (5 bases). With 4 bases removed from V and 0 bases from J, the gap between germline ends came to 14 bases. Germline values: CDR1 SGHKS, CDR2 YYEKEE (reference sequence). This CDR3 comprises 16 residues. The chain's CDR3 is CASSRWTSSSYNEQFF. The CDR3 nucleotides are TGTGCCAGCAGCCGATGGACTTCGAGCTCCTACAATGAGCAGTTCTTC.

This clone has more than one count but fewer than ten. V usage is TRBV7-2 and J usage is TRBJ2-3, with 12 nucleotides matching TRBD2. The germline gives CDR1 SGHTA, CDR2 FQGNSA. Trimming removed 3 bases from V and 0 bases from J; junction bases left unmatched: 1. This CDR3 region has 16 residues. For the CDR3, the DNA is TGTGCCAGCAGCTTGGGGACTAGCGGGAGCACAGATACGCAGTATTTT. Its protein product is CASSLGTSGSTDTQYF.

The J gene is TRBJ2-7, the V gene TRBV30; 10 nucleotides line up with TRBD2. CDR3 size: 15 residues. From germline, CDR1 is GTSNPN and CDR2 SVGIG (reference sequence). V gave up 2 bases and J gave up 3 bases; unmatched junction bases: 7. The DNA of the CDR3 is TGTGCCTGGAGTAAAAGAGCGGGGGGGCTCTACGAGCAGTACTTC. Amino acids: CAWSKRAGGLYEQYF.

The genes are TRBV5-4 and TRBJ1-2; D is unclear. The CDR3 sequence is 13 residues long. CDR1 and CDR2 (germline): SGHNT, YYREEE (reference sequence). With 4 bases removed from V and 2 bases from J, the gap between germline ends came to 9 bases. The CDR3 loop is CASSPDGNYGYTF. CDR3 coding DNA: TGTGCCAGCAGCCCTGACGGGAACTATGGCTACACCTTC.

This clone was found many times. The V call is TRBV7-6, the J call TRBJ2-2; 8 bases are a match to TRBD1. This CDR3 has 15 residues. The trim removed 6 bases at V and 5 bases at J, leaving 8 bases unmatched. Germline V lookup: CDR1 SGHVS, CDR2 FNYEAQ. CDR3 in amino acids: CASSAGQGWTGELFF. The CDR3 DNA follows: TGTGCCAGCAGTGCCGGACAGGGTTGGACCGGGGAGCTGTTTTTT.

This sequence joins TRBV30 and TRBJ1-5; TRBD1 might be the D (6 bases). V gave up 7 bases and J gave up 2 bases, with 15 bases separating them. The CDR3 runs 14 residues. CDR1 is GTSNPN, CDR2 SVGIG, per germline (reference sequence). The CDR3 loop is CASGGEGGNQPQHF. In nucleotides, the CDR3 is TGTGCCTCCGGCGGCGAGGGGGGCAATCAGCCCCAGCATTTT.

This chain joins TRBV10-3 and TRBJ2-7; 9 bases are a match to TRBD1. V lost 10 bases, J lost 4 bases, and 11 bases stayed unmatched. The V gene's germline CDR1 is ENHRY and CDR2 SYGVKD. The CDR3 consists of 14 residues. The CDR3 coding sequence is TGTGCCACCCAAGGAACAGGGGGCTTGTACGAGCAGTACTTC. It codes for CATQGTGGLYEQYF.

This rearrangement joins TRBV6-5 to TRBJ2-1, with a weak D call TRBD1 (5 bases). This CDR3 region has 14 residues. The V gene's germline CDR1 is MNHEY and CDR2 SVGAGI. Trimming pared 6 bases from V and 0 bases from J, leaving 9 bases between. CDR3: CASRDSVSYNEQFF. CDR3 DNA sequence: TGTGCCAGCAGAGACAGTGTCTCCTACAATGAGCAGTTCTTC.

This clone was seen a handful of times. CDR3 amino acids: CASSSKPSSYNEQFF. The CDR3 DNA sequence: TGTGCCAGCAGTTCGAAACCTAGCTCCTACAATGAGCAGTTCTTC. The J gene is TRBJ2-1, the V gene TRBV6-5; no definite D call. Trimming stripped 4 bases from V and 0 bases from J, with 10 bases between. This CDR3 region has 15 residues. Germline CDR1 and CDR2: MNHEY and SVGAGI.

At least ten counts were recorded for this clone. The gene calls are TRBV29-1 and TRBJ1-1; TRBD1 agrees at 11 bases. Germline V gene lookup returns CDR1 SQVTM and CDR2 ANQGSEA. V lost 7 bases and J lost 4; bases outside the gene matches: 8. The CDR3 consists of 14 residues. The CDR3 sequence is CSATGQGAITEAFF. In DNA form, the CDR3 reads TGCAGCGCCACCGGACAGGGGGCGATCACTGAAGCTTTCTTT.

The chain links TRBV12-5 to TRBJ1-1; perhaps TRBD1 as D (6 bases). Germline-derived CDR1 and CDR2 are LGHNT and FRNRAP. CDR3 length equals 13 residues. V lost 6 bases and J 10 bases, leaving 18 bases between the germline ends. The CDR3 nucleotides read TGTGCTAGTGGACAAGACAGGCGTGGAGTAGCTTTCTTT. It specifies CASGQDRRGVAFF.

In this sample, this clone turned up a few times. V usage is TRBV9 and J usage is TRBJ1-2, with D hard to call. V lost 4 bases and J 5 bases, leaving 9 bases between the germline ends. Germline assignment: CDR1 SGDLS and CDR2 YYNGEE. The CDR3 has 12 residues. The CDR3 sequence: CASSSQQYGYTF. The CDR3 region has the DNA TGTGCCAGCAGCTCACAACAATATGGCTACACCTTC.

This clone was recorded a few times. This sequence joins TRBV18 and TRBJ2-7; 8 bases line up with TRBD2. The CDR3 covers 16 residues. Trimming at V came to 0 bases and at J to 5 bases, leaving 9 bases not matched to a gene. The germline V gene has CDR1 KGHSH and CDR2 LQKENI. The CDR3 bases are TGTGCCAGCTCACCACCCGGTGAAGCGGGGGCCCACGAGCAGTACTTC. Translation: CASSPPGEAGAHEQYF.

This clone was seen a few times. The chain couples TRBV2 to TRBJ1-2; D perhaps matches TRBD1 (5 bases). Germline CDR1 is SNHLY and CDR2 is FYNNEI. V was pared by 6 bases and J by 6 bases, with 14 bases between. The CDR3 length is 13 residues. The DNA for the CDR3 is TGTGCCAGCAGCCCACAGGAACTACATGGCTACACCTTC. Encoded protein: CASSPQELHGYTF.

CDR3 loop: CASSYERGTEKLFF. The CDR3 DNA follows: TGTGCCAGCAGTTATGAACGGGGAACTGAAAAACTGTTTTTT. The rearrangement joins TRBV6-5 to TRBJ1-4; D gene unclear. V lost 3 bases and J lost 7, with 12 bases in between. CDR3 length equals 14 residues. Germline V CDR1 and CDR2: MNHEY, SVGAGI.

This clone was picked up a small number of times. The CDR3 coding sequence is TGCAGCGTTGAGACCTGGGACAGTCAAGAGACCCAGTACTTC. This encodes CSVETWDSQETQYF. The V gene is TRBV29-1, the J gene TRBJ2-5; 7 positions agree with TRBD1. Germline CDR1 SQVTM, CDR2 ANQGSEA. J was trimmed by 2 bases and V by 3 bases; bases with no gene match: 6. The CDR3 covers 14 residues.

This clone was found a few times. The chain uses TRBV6-1 and TRBJ2-1; 14 bases are a match to TRBD2. This CDR3 contains 14 residues. The germline V gene has CDR1 MNHNS and CDR2 SASEGT. V dropped 6 bases and J dropped 9; count of bases not matched to a gene: 4. In DNA, the CDR3 is TGTGCCAGCAGCCCGACTAGCGGGAGGGGTGAGCAGTTCTTC. Encoded protein: CASSPTSGRGEQFF.

V is TRBV18 and J is TRBJ2-3, with a possible D match to TRBD1 (5 bases). In germline, CDR1 is KGHSH, CDR2 LQKENI. The CDR3 is 13 residues long. V was clipped by 2 bases and J by 4 bases, with 7 bases between them. This CDR3 reads CASSPKQADTQYF. The CDR3 nucleotides are TGTGCCAGCTCACCAAAACAGGCAGATACGCAGTATTTT.

Notes on this clone: A read error may account for a junction end that differs from germline. The chain employs TRBV5-1 and TRBJ2-5; tentative D call: TRBD2 (5 bases). This CDR3 is 14 amino acids long. CDR1 and CDR2 from the germline V gene are SGHRS and YFSETQ. CDR3 in DNA: TGTGCCAGCAGCTTACTACCGGGGCAAGAGACCCAGTACTTC. Translation: CASSLLPGQETQYF.

The V and J genes are TRBV10-3 and TRBJ2-1, with D possibly TRBD2 on 6 matching bases. This CDR3 has 15 amino acids. Trimming shortened V by 2 bases and J by 6 bases, and 14 bases separated the two germline ends. Germline V gene lookup returns CDR1 ENHRY and CDR2 SYGVKD. The CDR3 region has the DNA TGTGCCATCAGTGAGGTTACGGGAGCTCGCAATGAGCAGTTCTTC. Its translation: CAISEVTGARNEQFF.

This chain uses TRBV25-1 with TRBJ2-7, with D possibly matching TRBD2 (6 bases). There are 13 residues in the CDR3. V lost 7 bases and J 3 bases, leaving 13 bases between the germline ends. Looked up from germline, CDR1 is MGHDK and CDR2 is SYGVNS. For the CDR3, the DNA is TGTGCCAGCACGGGACTCGGCGTCTACGAGCAGTACTTC. Translation: CASTGLGVYEQYF.

The chain has TRBV10-3 and TRBJ2-6, with TRBD1 as a possible D gene (6 bases). Trimming took off 10 bases at V and 0 bases at J, with 16 bases between the two ends. The CDR3 spans 16 residues. CDR1 is ENHRY and CDR2 is SYGVKD in the germline V gene. This CDR3 is CATLWDIGSGANVLTF. CDR3 sequence (DNA): TGTGCCACCCTTTGGGACATCGGCTCTGGGGCCAACGTCCTGACTTTC.

In this sample, this clone turned up a few times. The chain couples TRBV7-2 to TRBJ1-1, with D possibly TRBD1 on 6 matching bases. The CDR3 is 15 residues long. V lost 5 bases, J lost 1 base, and 14 bases lay in between. Germline CDR1 reads SGHTA; CDR2 reads FQGNSA. As DNA, the CDR3 is TGTGCCAGCAGCCGACCCGGGACACCGAACACTGAAGCTTTCTTT. It yields the protein CASSRPGTPNTEAFF.